The next 10 T cell receptor beta chains were all read from a single sample in a study of beta chain features in type 1 diabetes. What these receptors recognize is not known. General study results and limits: TCRB CDR3s were moderately but significantly shorter in Type 1 diabetes patients in all four CD4+ subsets.

Investigators reverse transcribed all isolated RNA, so they sequenced expressed TCRB transcripts. Method: immunoSEQ multiplex PCR; TCRdb's copy keeps in-frame clones and lacks some. The sample contains 630,000 or so clones, about an eighth of which appear only once. Sequenced sample: naive CD4+ T cells from blood. The origin of the receptors is a man aged 18 to 30 with type 1 diabetes.

This clone was observed a few times. The chain carries TRBV5-1 and TRBJ2-1; D perhaps matches TRBD1 (5 bases). This CDR3 has 17 residues. Germline V lookup: CDR1 SGHRS, CDR2 YFSETQ. The V and J ends lost 1 base and 0 bases respectively, with 14 bases between them. The CDR3: CASSLQGRVSSYNEQFF. The CDR3 DNA reads as TGCGCCAGCAGCTTGCAGGGCAGGGTAAGCTCCTACAATGAGCAGTTCTTC.

This chain joins TRBV6-1 and TRBJ2-5; D remains ambiguous. Germline values: CDR1 MNHNS, CDR2 SASEGT. This CDR3 is built from 12 residues. The V end was cut by 6 bases, the J end by 1 base, with 6 bases between. CDR3 amino acids: CASRLLQETQYF. The CDR3 DNA reads as TGTGCCAGCAGGCTGCTCCAAGAGACCCAGTACTTC.

V gene TRBV30 combines with J gene TRBJ1-1; 8 bases align to TRBD1. CDR1 and CDR2 from the germline V gene are GTSNPN and SVGIG (reference sequence). This CDR3 is built from 17 residues. J was trimmed by 3 bases and V by 0 bases; bases with no gene match: 12. CDR3 in amino acids: CAWSVLSAGGKYTEAFF. The CDR3 DNA is TGTGCCTGGAGTGTTCTTTCGGCAGGGGGCAAGTACACTGAAGCTTTCTTT.

This chain links TRBV7-6 with TRBJ2-4, with 11 bases identical to TRBD1. The V gene's germline CDR1 is SGHVS and CDR2 FNYEAQ. The CDR3 is 15 amino acids. V was clipped by 3 bases and J by 4 bases; unmatched bases: 2. The CDR3 protein is CASSFGTGGKNIQYF. The DNA for the CDR3 is TGTGCCAGCAGCTTTGGGACAGGGGGGAAAAACATTCAGTACTTC.

V usage is TRBV29-1 and J usage is TRBJ1-5, with D tentatively TRBD1 (6 bases). This CDR3 has 14 residues. CDR1 and CDR2 (germline): SQVTM, ANQGSEA. V lost 7 bases and J 3 bases, leaving 16 bases between the germline ends. CDR3 sequence: CSASHGQNNQPQHF. CDR3 nucleotides: TGCAGCGCCTCCCATGGACAGAACAATCAGCCCCAGCATTTT. Based on the CDR3 plus reference TRBV29-1 and TRBJ1-5, the full variable domain is SAVISQKPSRDICQRGTSLTIQCQVDSQVTMMFWYRQQPGQSLTLIATANQGSEATYESGFVIDKFPISRPNLTFSTLTVSNMSPEDSSIYLCSASHGQNNQPQHFGDGTRLSIL.

This clone was observed a handful of times. The CDR3 sequence is CASSRRLAASTDTQYF. The CDR3, as DNA: TGTGCCAGCAGCCGCCGACTAGCGGCAAGCACAGATACGCAGTATTTT. The chain joins TRBV13 to TRBJ2-3, with 9 bases matching TRBD2. Germline-derived CDR1 and CDR2 are PRHDT and FYEKMQ (reference sequence). The CDR3 runs to 16 residues. The J segment lost 0 bases and the V segment lost 5 bases, leaving 6 bases of the junction unmatched.

Concerning this clone itself: The same CDR3 can be traced to other DNA sequences in this sample. The V and J genes are TRBV30 and TRBJ2-7, with unresolved D. Per germline, CDR1 GTSNPN and CDR2 SVGIG (reference sequence). CDR3 length: 11 amino acids. V lost 0 bases and J 6 bases, leaving 6 bases between the germline ends. The DNA for the CDR3 is TGTGCCTGGAGTGTGGGTGGCGAGCAGTACTTC. Its protein is CAWSVGGEQYF.

The chain combines TRBV5-1 with TRBJ2-7; 7 nucleotides align to TRBD1. Germline trimming cut 4 bases from V and 2 bases from J; bases unmatched to any gene: 6. The germline V gene has CDR1 SGHRS and CDR2 YFSETQ. The CDR3 is made up of 14 amino acids. CDR3 nucleotide sequence: TGCGCCAGCAGCCCGGACAGGAGTACCTACGAGCAGTACTTC. Encoded protein: CASSPDRSTYEQYF.

In its sample, this clone was seen a few times. This chain links TRBV13 with TRBJ2-7; 7 bases are a match to TRBD2. Germline V gene sequence: CDR1 PRHDT, CDR2 FYEKMQ (reference sequence). The ends lost 7 bases at V and 3 bases at J; junction bases unmatched: 12. CDR3 length: 15 amino acids. CDR3 loop: CASTPREGIGYEQYF. The CDR3 nucleotides are TGTGCCAGCACCCCGAGGGAGGGGATAGGCTACGAGCAGTACTTC.

This chain connects TRBV7-3 to TRBJ2-1; tentatively, D is TRBD1 or TRBD2 (6 bases each). CDR1 is SGHTA and CDR2 is FQGTGA in the germline V gene. The CDR3 length is 14 residues. Trimming took 2 bases from V and 9 from J, leaving 14 bases between them. The CDR3 bases are TGTGCCAGCAGCTTATCGAGGACAGCGGGTGAGCAGTTCTTC. It yields the protein CASSLSRTAGEQFF. Drawing the rest from reference TRBV7-3 and TRBJ2-1, the complete variable domain is GAGVSQTPSNKVTEKGKYVELRCDPISGHTALYWYRQSLGQGPEFLIYFQGTGAADDSGLPNDRFFAVRPEGSVSTLKIQRTERGDSAVYLCASSLSRTAGEQFFGPGTRLTVL.